The clone carrying this T cell receptor beta chain was counted ten times or more. The data belong to a study of T-cell memory formation after mild COVID-19. Researchers used 5'RACE with constant-segment primers to make TCR alpha and TCR beta cDNA libraries that carry sample barcodes and UMIs. TCRdb reprocessed the 5' RACE reads via MiXCR and lists one record per CDR3 protein. The data hold tens of thousands of distinct CDR3 sequences, with more than 7% observed a single time. Deletions cut 8 bases from V and 4 bases from J, with 5 bases between. CDR3 size: 10 residues. Germline CDR1 and CDR2: MNHEY and SMNVEV (reference sequence).

This receptor was taken from a man aged 18-30 years who had mild COVID-19 (a few samples of this study predate the infection). Cell type and time point are not known. V is TRBV27 and J is TRBJ2-5; D uncertain. Sequencing used PBMCs or a T cell subset sorted from them (not recorded which). The CDR3: CASRAETQYF. CDR3 DNA: TGTGCCAGCCGCGCAGAGACCCAGTACTTC.